This T cell receptor beta chain was profiled in a study of radiation and T cells in renal cell carcinoma. The study's findings and limits: From baseline, blood top tumor clonotypes peaked at 2 weeks post-radiation.

Assay used: immunoSEQ multiplex PCR; TCRdb lists only in-frame clones, some missing. Among approximately 83,000 clones listed, 70% to 90% were seen once. Time point denoted: blood 4 weeks post-SBRT, at nephrectomy. Treatment defined: 15 Gy SBRT to primary tumor, nephrectomy 4 weeks later. Nephrectomy followed 15 Gy stereotactic body radiation by 4 weeks. Clear cell pathology was present in this patient's renal cell carcinoma. CDR1 and CDR2 from the germline V gene are MNHNY and SVGAGI (reference sequence). The CDR3 has 15 amino acids. V gave up 6 bases and J gave up 6 bases, with 15 bases separating them. Points on this clone: Its antigen is still unknown.

Sequences were derived from blood, sampled from a patient whose treatment included radiotherapy and nephrectomy. The TCR was taken from a man in his forties or fifties with renal cell carcinoma. This chain uses TRBV6-6 with TRBJ1-6; D may be TRBD1 (5 bases). The CDR3 here is CASSKTRAANSPLHF. In DNA form, the CDR3 reads TGTGCCAGCAGCAAAACCAGGGCGGCTAATTCACCCCTCCACTTT.